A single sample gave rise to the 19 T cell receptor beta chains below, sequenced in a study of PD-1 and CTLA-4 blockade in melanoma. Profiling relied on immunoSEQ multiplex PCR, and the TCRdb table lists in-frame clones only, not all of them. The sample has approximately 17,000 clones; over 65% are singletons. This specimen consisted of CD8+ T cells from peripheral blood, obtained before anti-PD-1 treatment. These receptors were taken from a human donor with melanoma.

The CDR3 DNA reads TGTGCCACCAGTGAGTTCGGGACTAGCGGGAGTCGAGAGACCCAGTACTTC. This sequence encodes CATSEFGTSGSRETQYF. The rearrangement links TRBV24-1 to TRBJ2-5; 14 bases are a match to TRBD2. J lost 4 bases, V lost 4 bases, and 7 bases had no gene match. CDR3 size: 17 residues. Germline V gene lookup returns CDR1 KGHDR and CDR2 SFDVKD.

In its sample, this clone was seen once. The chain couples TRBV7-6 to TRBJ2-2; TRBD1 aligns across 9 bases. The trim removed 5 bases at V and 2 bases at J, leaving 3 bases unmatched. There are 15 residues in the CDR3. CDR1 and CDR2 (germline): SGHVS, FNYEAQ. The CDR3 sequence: CASSRDRENTGELFF. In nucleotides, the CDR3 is TGTGCCAGCAGCCGGGACAGGGAAAACACCGGGGAGCTGTTTTTT.

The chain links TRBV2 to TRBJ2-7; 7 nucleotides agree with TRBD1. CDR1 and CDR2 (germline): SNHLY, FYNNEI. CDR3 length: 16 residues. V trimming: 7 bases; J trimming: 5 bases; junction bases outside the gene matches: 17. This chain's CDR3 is CASKGWRQGRKNEQYF. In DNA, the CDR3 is TGTGCCAGCAAGGGGTGGAGACAGGGTAGAAAAAACGAGCAGTACTTC.

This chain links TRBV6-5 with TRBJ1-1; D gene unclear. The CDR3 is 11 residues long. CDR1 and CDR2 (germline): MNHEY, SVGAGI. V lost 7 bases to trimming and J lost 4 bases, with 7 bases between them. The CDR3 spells CASISSTEAFF. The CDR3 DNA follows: TGTGCCAGCATAAGTTCCACTGAAGCTTTCTTT.

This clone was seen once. The CDR3 coding sequence is TGCGCCAGCAGCGCGGGACAGGGGTTGGAGACCCAGTACTTC. Amino acid sequence: CASSAGQGLETQYF. The V call is TRBV4-1, the J call TRBJ2-5, with 10 nucleotides matching TRBD1. This CDR3 region has 14 residues. J was trimmed by 5 bases and V by 5 bases; bases with no gene match: 5. Per germline, CDR1 MGHRA and CDR2 YSYEKL.

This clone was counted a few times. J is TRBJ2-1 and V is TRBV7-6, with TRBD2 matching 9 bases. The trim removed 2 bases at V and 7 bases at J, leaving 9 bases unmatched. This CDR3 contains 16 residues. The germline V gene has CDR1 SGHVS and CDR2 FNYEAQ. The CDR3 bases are TGTGCCAGCAGCTTACTCGCGGGGGGGCGCCGGAATGAGCAGTTCTTC. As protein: CASSLLAGGRRNEQFF.

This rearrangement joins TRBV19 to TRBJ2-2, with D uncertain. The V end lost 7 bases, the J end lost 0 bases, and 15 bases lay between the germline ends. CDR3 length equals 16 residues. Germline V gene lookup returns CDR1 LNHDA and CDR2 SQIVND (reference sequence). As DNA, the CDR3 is TGTGCCAGTATCGACTCCAGGAGCGCGAACACCGGGGAGCTGTTTTTT. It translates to CASIDSRSANTGELFF.

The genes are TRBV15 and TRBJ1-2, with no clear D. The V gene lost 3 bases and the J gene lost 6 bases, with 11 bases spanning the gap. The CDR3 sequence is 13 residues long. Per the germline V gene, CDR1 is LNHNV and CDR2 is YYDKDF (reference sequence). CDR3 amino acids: CATSSSSFNGYTF. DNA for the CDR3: TGTGCCACCAGCAGTTCTAGCTTCAATGGCTACACCTTC.

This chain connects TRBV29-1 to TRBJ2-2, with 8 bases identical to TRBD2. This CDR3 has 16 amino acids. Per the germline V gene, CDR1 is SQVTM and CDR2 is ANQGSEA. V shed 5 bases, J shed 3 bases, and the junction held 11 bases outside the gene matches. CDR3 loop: CSVRLGGLEDTGELFF. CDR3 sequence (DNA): TGCAGCGTTCGTCTGGGGGGACTAGAGGACACCGGGGAGCTGTTTTTT.

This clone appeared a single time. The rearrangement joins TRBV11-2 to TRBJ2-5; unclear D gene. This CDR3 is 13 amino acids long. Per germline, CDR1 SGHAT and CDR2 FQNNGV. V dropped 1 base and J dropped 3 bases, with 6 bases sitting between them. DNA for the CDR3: TGTGCCAGCAGCTTAGCCGAGGAAGAGACCCAGTACTTC. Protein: CASSLAEEETQYF.

This CDR3 is CASSYGGGEKLFF. DNA for the CDR3: TGTGCCAGCAGTTACGGTGGGGGTGAAAAACTGTTTTTT. The chain links TRBV6-5 to TRBJ1-4; a weak D match, TRBD1 (5 bases). Per the germline V gene, CDR1 is MNHEY and CDR2 is SVGAGI. Trimming removed 2 bases at V and 7 bases at J, with 8 bases between. This CDR3 has 13 residues.

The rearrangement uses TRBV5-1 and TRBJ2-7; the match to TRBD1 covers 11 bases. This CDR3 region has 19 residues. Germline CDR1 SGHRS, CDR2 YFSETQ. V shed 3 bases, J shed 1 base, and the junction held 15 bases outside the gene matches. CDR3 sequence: CASSYNIHRDRGLSYEQYF. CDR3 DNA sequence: TGCGCCAGCAGCTATAACATCCACAGGGACAGGGGGTTATCCTACGAGCAGTACTTC.

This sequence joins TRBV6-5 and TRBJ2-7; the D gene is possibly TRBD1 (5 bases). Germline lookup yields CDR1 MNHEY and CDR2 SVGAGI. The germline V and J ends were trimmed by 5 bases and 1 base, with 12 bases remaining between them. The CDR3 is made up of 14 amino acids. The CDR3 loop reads CASSPRQKSYEQYF. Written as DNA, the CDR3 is TGTGCCAGCAGTCCCCGACAGAAATCCTACGAGCAGTACTTC.

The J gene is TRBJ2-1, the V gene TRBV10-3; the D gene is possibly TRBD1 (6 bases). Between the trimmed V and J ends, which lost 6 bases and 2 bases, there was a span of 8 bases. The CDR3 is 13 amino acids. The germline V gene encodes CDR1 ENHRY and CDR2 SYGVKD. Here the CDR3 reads CAISQGTYNEQFF. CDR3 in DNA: TGTGCCATCAGCCAGGGGACCTACAATGAGCAGTTCTTC.

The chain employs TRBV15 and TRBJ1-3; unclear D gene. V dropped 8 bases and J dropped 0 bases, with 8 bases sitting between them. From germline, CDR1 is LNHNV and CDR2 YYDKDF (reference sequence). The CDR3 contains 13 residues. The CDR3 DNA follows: TGTGCCACCCTGCAGGACTCTGGAAACACCATATATTTT. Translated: CATLQDSGNTIYF.

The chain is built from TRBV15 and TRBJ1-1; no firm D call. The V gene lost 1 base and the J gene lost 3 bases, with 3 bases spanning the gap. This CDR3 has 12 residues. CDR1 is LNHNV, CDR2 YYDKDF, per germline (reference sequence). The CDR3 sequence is CATSRGDTEAFF. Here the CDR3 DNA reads TGTGCCACCAGCAGAGGGGACACTGAAGCTTTCTTT.

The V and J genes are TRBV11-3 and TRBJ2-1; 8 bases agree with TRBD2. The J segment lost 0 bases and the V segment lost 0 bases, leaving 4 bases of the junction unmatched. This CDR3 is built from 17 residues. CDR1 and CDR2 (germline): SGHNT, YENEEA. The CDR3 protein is CASSLERAGGSYNEQFF. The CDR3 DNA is TGTGCCAGCAGCTTAGAGCGGGCGGGAGGCTCCTACAATGAGCAGTTCTTC.

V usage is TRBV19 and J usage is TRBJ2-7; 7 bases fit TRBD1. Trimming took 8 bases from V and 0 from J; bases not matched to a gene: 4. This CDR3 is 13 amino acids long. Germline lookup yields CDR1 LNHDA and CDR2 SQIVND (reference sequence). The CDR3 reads CASGWDSSYEQYF. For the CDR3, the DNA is TGTGCCAGTGGGTGGGACAGCTCCTACGAGCAGTACTTC.

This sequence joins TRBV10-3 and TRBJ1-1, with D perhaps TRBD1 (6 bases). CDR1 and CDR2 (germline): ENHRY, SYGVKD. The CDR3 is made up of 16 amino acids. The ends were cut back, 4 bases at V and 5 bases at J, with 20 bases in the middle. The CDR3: CAISGGRGDSRTEAFF. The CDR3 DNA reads TGTGCCATCAGTGGGGGGCGGGGTGATAGTCGGACTGAAGCTTTCTTT.